The clone carrying this T cell receptor beta chain appeared a few times. Antigen: not known. The PCR ran on 60 Vbeta and 13 Jbeta primers. Here immunoSEQ multiplex PCR was the method, and the copy in TCRdb shows in-frame clones only, minus some. The sample carries fewer than 150,000 clones, 73% recorded once. The data were taken from a study of cytomegalovirus exposure and HLA in healthy donors. J gave up 3 bases and V 3 bases, and 16 bases lay outside the gene matches. Germline CDR1 and CDR2: SQVTM and ANQGSEA. There are 18 residues in the CDR3. Whole-study findings and limits: Owing to their indistinguishability, certain V segments, notably TRBV6-2 and TRBV6-3, were excluded.

This chain links TRBV29-1 with TRBJ2-1; 8 bases agree with TRBD1. The sequencing sample was made of PBMCs. This receptor was identified in a human donor in good health. CDR3 nucleotides: TGCAGCGTTGAGTCGTACGGGGGACAGGAGTATCTCTACAATGAGCAGTTCTTC. Protein sequence: CSVESYGGQEYLYNEQFF.